These 7 T cell receptor beta chains were all obtained from the same sample, sequenced in a study of blood T cell repertoires in COVID-19. Here immunoSEQ multiplex PCR was the method, and the copy in TCRdb shows in-frame clones only, minus some. The sample contains tens of thousands of clones, about nine tenths of which appear only once. Input material: peripheral blood. Receptors originate from a human donor with active COVID-19. The donor label of this sample is uncertain.

This sequence joins TRBV6-5 and TRBJ2-3, with a possible D match to TRBD1 (6 bases). With 7 bases removed from V and 1 base from J, the gap between germline ends came to 12 bases. This CDR3 is built from 14 residues. Germline V lookup: CDR1 MNHEY, CDR2 SVGAGI. DNA of the CDR3: TGTGCCAGCACCGGGACACTCGGCACAGATACGCAGTATTTT. Translating gives CASTGTLGTDTQYF.

This chain connects TRBV6-5 to TRBJ1-5; 9 bases map to TRBD1. Trimming cost V 5 bases and J 7 bases; bases outside gene matches: 0. Germline values: CDR1 MNHEY, CDR2 SVGAGI. The CDR3 sequence is 12 residues long. The CDR3 DNA reads TGTGCCAGCAGTACAGGGGGCCAGCCCCAGCATTTT. It encodes CASSTGGQPQHF.

This sequence joins TRBV11-2 and TRBJ2-7; D is undetermined. V lost 0 bases to trimming and J lost 2 bases, with 5 bases between them. Germline CDR1 SGHAT, CDR2 FQNNGV. CDR3 length: 13 amino acids. The DNA of the CDR3 is TGTGCCAGCAGCTTAGACCTAGCCTACGAGCAGTACTTC. Translation: CASSLDLAYEQYF.

V and J are TRBV18 and TRBJ2-3, with D perhaps matching TRBD1 (8 bases). V was pared by 2 bases and J by 1 base, with 13 bases between. Germline V gene data show CDR1 as KGHSH and CDR2 as LQKENI. The CDR3 is made up of 16 amino acids. As DNA, the CDR3 is TGTGCCAGCTCACCAACCACAGGGGGGGGCACAGATACGCAGTATTTT. This translates into CASSPTTGGGTDTQYF.

This clone was counted between two and nine times. This rearrangement joins TRBV24-1 to TRBJ2-2, with TRBD2 matching 8 bases. Germline CDR1 and CDR2: KGHDR and SFDVKD. V shed 10 bases and J 0 bases; nucleotides not matched to a gene: 6. This CDR3 has 15 residues. The CDR3 is CATAPGLANTGELFF. The CDR3 DNA is TGTGCCACAGCTCCGGGACTAGCGAACACCGGGGAGCTGTTTTTT.

The V and J genes are TRBV7-2 and TRBJ2-7, with 11 bases fitting TRBD2. The CDR3 has 18 residues. The germline CDR1 and CDR2 sequences are SGHTA and FQGNSA. Losses at the gene ends were 3 bases for V and 6 bases for J; bases not matched to a gene: 16. The CDR3 region has the DNA TGTGCCAGCAGCTTCTCAACCTCTGGTAGCGGGAGGGCCCTCGAGCAGTACTTC. Its protein product is CASSFSTSGSGRALEQYF.

V and J are TRBV5-1 and TRBJ1-1, with TRBD1 identical over 8 bases. V was clipped by 2 bases and J by 8 bases; unmatched bases: 8. This CDR3 region has 14 residues. CDR1 is SGHRS, CDR2 YFSETQ, per germline. In nucleotides, the CDR3 is TGCGCCAGCAGCTTAAGGGACAGGACTAAGGAAGCTTTCTTT. Its protein is CASSLRDRTKEAFF.